The clone carrying this T cell receptor (beta chain) turned up a few times. Its cognate antigen is unknown. These data originate in a study of beta chain features in type 1 diabetes. The V and J ends lost 3 bases and 6 bases respectively, with 12 bases between them. Looked up from germline, CDR1 is SGHTA and CDR2 is FQGNSA. This CDR3 is 14 amino acids long. Study outcomes and limitations: TCRB CDR3s from Type 1 diabetes patients were moderately but significantly shorter in all four CD4+ subsets.

Expressed TCRB transcripts were sequenced because the isolated RNA had all been reverse transcribed beforehand. Clones were sequenced by immunoSEQ multiplex PCR, and TCRdb holds only the in-frame ones, with some missing. The sample contains 140,000 or so clones, less than 11% of which appear only once. The receptor was isolated from a man younger than 35 in good health. The chain combines TRBV7-2 with TRBJ2-1; perhaps TRBD2 as D (6 bases). Specimen: naive CD4+ T cells from blood. The CDR3 bases are TGTGCCAGCAGCTTGCTCCGGGAGCCCAATGAGCAGTTCTTC. Translation gives CASSLLREPNEQFF.